This TCR beta chain was sequenced for a study of cytomegalovirus exposure and HLA in healthy donors. The CDR3 has 21 amino acids. Germline V lookup: CDR1 SGHRS, CDR2 YFSETQ. V lost 2 bases, J lost 0 bases, and 23 bases stayed unmatched. PCR employed 60 Vbeta and 13 Jbeta primers. The authors' processing: About 11 million of the 75 million to 95 million unique TCR beta chains counted in a later analysis were shared. Assay: immunoSEQ multiplex PCR; the TCRdb copy retains only in-frame clones and omits some. D and trimming were read from the DNA, whereas the V and J calls and clone size are those reported in that table. Of 150,000 to 200,000 clones listed, around 78% are singletons.

V and J are TRBV5-1 and TRBJ2-7; the match to TRBD1 covers 7 bases. The sample comprised PBMCs. This TCR was sampled from a woman under 40 in good health and CMV-seropositive. This chain's CDR3 is CASSFGTLKRTGRKSSYEQYF. The DNA for the CDR3 is TGCGCCAGCAGCTTCGGCACACTCAAAAGGACAGGAAGAAAAAGCTCCTACGAGCAGTACTTC.